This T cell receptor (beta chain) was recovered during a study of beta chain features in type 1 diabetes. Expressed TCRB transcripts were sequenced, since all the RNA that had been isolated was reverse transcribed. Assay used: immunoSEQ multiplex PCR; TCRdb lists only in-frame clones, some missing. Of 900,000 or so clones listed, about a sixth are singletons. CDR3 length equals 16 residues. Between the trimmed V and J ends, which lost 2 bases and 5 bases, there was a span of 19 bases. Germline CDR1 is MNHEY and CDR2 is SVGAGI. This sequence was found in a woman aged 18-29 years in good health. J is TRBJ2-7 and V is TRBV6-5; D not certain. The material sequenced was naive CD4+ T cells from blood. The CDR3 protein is CASSYRGTPLADEQYF. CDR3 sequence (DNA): TGTGCCAGCAGTTACCGTGGAACCCCCTTAGCTGACGAGCAGTACTTC.